These 17 T cell receptor beta chains share one sample of origin, sequenced in a study of cytomegalovirus exposure and HLA in healthy donors. Amplification used 60 Vbeta primers and 13 Jbeta primers. Profiled with immunoSEQ multiplex PCR; TCRdb holds only in-frame clones, not every one. The data hold 150,000 to 200,000 clones, with almost 85% observed a single time. The sample was PBMCs. The receptors come from a woman in her forties or fifties in good health and CMV-seronegative.

The CDR3 here is CASSLMSGTGANVLTF. The CDR3, as DNA: TGTGCCAGCAGCTTAATGTCAGGCACTGGGGCCAACGTCCTGACTTTC. The V call is TRBV7-2, the J call TRBJ2-6; no clear D. Germline V gene data show CDR1 as SGHTA and CDR2 as FQGNSA. The CDR3 runs 16 residues. V dropped 2 bases and J dropped 2 bases, with 10 bases sitting between them.

Written as DNA, the CDR3 is TGTGCCAGTAGTACGACCTCCGGACAGTATAATTCACCCCTCCACTTT. It translates to CASSTTSGQYNSPLHF. V is TRBV19 and J is TRBJ1-6, with D possibly matching TRBD1 (6 bases). The germline CDR1 and CDR2 sequences are LNHDA and SQIVND (reference sequence). With 4 bases removed from V and 4 bases from J, the gap between germline ends came to 14 bases. The CDR3 runs 16 residues. The entire variable domain, with the rest obtained from reference TRBV19 and TRBJ1-6, is as follows: DGGITQSPKYLFRKEGQNVTLSCEQNLNHDAMYWYRQDPGQGLRLIYYSQIVNDFQKGDIAEGYSVSREKKESFPLTVTSAQKNPTAFYLCASSTTSGQYNSPLHFGNGTRLTVT.

The chain is built from TRBV18 and TRBJ1-1; D unresolved. The germline CDR1 and CDR2 sequences are KGHSH and LQKENI. The CDR3 sequence is 13 residues long. V was cut by 5 bases and J by 1 base, with 8 bases left in between. DNA for the CDR3: TGTGCCAGCTCAGAAGGGAGGAACACTGAAGCTTTCTTT. It encodes CASSEGRNTEAFF. Looking up the rest from reference TRBV18 and TRBJ1-1 gives the full variable domain: NAGVMQNPRHLVRRRGQEARLRCSPMKGHSHVYWYRQLPEEGLKFMVYLQKENIIDESGMPKERFSAEFPKEGPSILRIQQVVRGDSAAYFCASSEGRNTEAFFGQGTRLTVV.

This chain links TRBV28 with TRBJ2-7; 7 bases fit TRBD1. V dropped 6 bases and J dropped 6; count of bases not matched to a gene: 8. Germline CDR1 and CDR2: MDHEN and SYDVKM. The CDR3 sequence is 13 residues long. The CDR3 loop is CASRKQGTLEQYF. In DNA, the CDR3 is TGTGCCAGCAGAAAACAGGGGACCCTCGAGCAGTACTTC.

The chain recombines TRBV7-2 with TRBJ1-1; the match to TRBD1 covers 8 bases. Germline lookup yields CDR1 SGHTA and CDR2 FQGNSA. V gave up 4 bases and J gave up 4 bases; unmatched junction bases: 2. The CDR3 contains 13 residues. CDR3 sequence: CASSYTGGTEAFF. The DNA for the CDR3 is TGTGCCAGCAGCTATACAGGGGGCACTGAAGCTTTCTTT.

The rearrangement links TRBV30 to TRBJ1-2; possible D gene TRBD1, 6 bases. The CDR3 runs to 15 residues. Germline V gives CDR1 GTSNPN, CDR2 SVGIG (reference sequence). Trimming cost V 2 bases and J 8 bases, with 21 bases left between them. The CDR3 nucleotides read TGTGCCTGGAGTCCGGGAGGGGGGGCAGGGAGGGGCTACACCTTC. Protein product: CAWSPGGGAGRGYTF.

The chain recombines TRBV18 with TRBJ1-6; 8 nucleotides agree with TRBD1. CDR3 length equals 15 residues. Germline CDR1 is KGHSH and CDR2 is LQKENI. V lost 3 bases and J lost 7; bases outside the gene matches: 5. In nucleotides, the CDR3 is TGTGCCAGCTCACCTCGACAGGGGAGGAATTCACCCCTCCACTTT. Translating it yields CASSPRQGRNSPLHF.

The genes are TRBV28 and TRBJ2-4; D remains ambiguous. Germline V gene data show CDR1 as MDHEN and CDR2 as SYDVKM. Trimming stripped 8 bases from V and 1 base from J, with 9 bases between. CDR3 length: 13 amino acids. The CDR3 region has the DNA TGTGCCAGCTTGGAGAGGGCCAAAAACATTCAGTACTTC. Its translation is CASLERAKNIQYF. Combining the CDR3 with reference TRBV28 and TRBJ2-4 gives the whole variable domain DVKVTQSSRYLVKRTGEKVFLECVQDMDHENMFWYRQDPGLGLRLIYFSYDVKMKEKGDIPEGYSVSREKKERFSLILESASTNQTSMYLCASLERAKNIQYFGAGTRLSVL.

The rearrangement links TRBV29-1 to TRBJ2-7, with D maybe TRBD1 (6 bases). The ends were cut back, 1 base at V and 1 base at J, with 14 bases in the middle. The CDR3 is made up of 15 amino acids. Per the germline V gene, CDR1 is SQVTM and CDR2 is ANQGSEA. CDR3 sequence: CSVEVPGATSYEQYF. The CDR3 DNA follows: TGCAGCGTTGAAGTCCCAGGGGCCACTTCCTACGAGCAGTACTTC.

V is TRBV5-1 and J is TRBJ2-7; 9 bases map to TRBD1. Per the germline V gene, CDR1 is SGHRS and CDR2 is YFSETQ. The CDR3 runs to 15 residues. V was pared by 4 bases and J by 9 bases, with 14 bases of the junction left unmatched. The CDR3 region is CASSDPGTGFFAQYF. The CDR3 DNA sequence: TGCGCCAGCAGCGATCCCGGGACAGGGTTTTTCGCGCAGTACTTC.

The gene calls are TRBV29-1 and TRBJ1-1; tentative D call: TRBD1 (5 bases). Per the germline V gene, CDR1 is SQVTM and CDR2 is ANQGSEA. Deletions cut 7 bases from V and 1 base from J, with 16 bases between. This CDR3 region has 14 residues. CDR3 coding DNA: TGCAGCGCCATCCAGCGGGGCCCGAACACTGAAGCTTTCTTT. It codes for CSAIQRGPNTEAFF.

This clone showed up just once. CDR3 protein: CASSTGIGTGELFF. CDR3 nucleotides: TGTGCCAGCTCAACAGGGATCGGCACCGGGGAGCTGTTTTTT. The chain combines TRBV18 with TRBJ2-2; perhaps TRBD1 as D (6 bases). The CDR3 loop spans 14 amino acids. Between the trimmed V and J ends, which lost 5 bases and 4 bases, there was a span of 11 bases. Germline V gene lookup returns CDR1 KGHSH and CDR2 LQKENI. Full variable domain (remainder filled in from reference TRBV18 and TRBJ2-2): NAGVMQNPRHLVRRRGQEARLRCSPMKGHSHVYWYRQLPEEGLKFMVYLQKENIIDESGMPKERFSAEFPKEGPSILRIQQVVRGDSAAYFCASSTGIGTGELFFGEGSRLTVL.

V and J are TRBV6-1 and TRBJ2-5; the match to TRBD1 covers 10 bases. With the DNA end fitting TRBJ2-7 better, the J assignment may be wrong. The CDR3 contains 14 residues. Germline CDR1 is MNHNS and CDR2 is SASEGT. CDR3 nucleotides: TGTGCCAGCGTCAGGGACAGGGGTTCCTACGAGCAGTACTTC. Amino acids: CASVRDRGSYEQYF.

This chain uses TRBV5-1 with TRBJ2-5, with 7 nucleotides matching TRBD2. Germline V gives CDR1 SGHRS, CDR2 YFSETQ. V lost 0 bases to trimming and J lost 3 bases; unmatched junction nucleotides: 11. This CDR3 contains 17 residues. Written as DNA, the CDR3 is TGCGCCAGCAGCTTGGTTAGGCCAGCGGGGCTAGAAGAGACCCAGTACTTC. Translated, it gives CASSLVRPAGLEETQYF.

This clone was seen more than once but under ten times. This chain connects TRBV5-1 to TRBJ2-5; TRBD2 matches at 7 bases. The J call may be in error: the DNA end matches TRBJ2-7 better. Germline V CDR1 and CDR2: SGHRS, YFSETQ. The CDR3 is 18 amino acids. CDR3 protein: CASSLAWGGRDSFYEQYF. The CDR3 bases are TGCGCCAGCAGCTTGGCGTGGGGGGGGAGGGACTCGTTCTACGAGCAGTACTTC.

The V gene is TRBV20-1, the J gene TRBJ1-2; D is undetermined. Trimming pared 5 bases from V and 7 bases from J, leaving 11 bases between. Germline V CDR1 and CDR2: DFQATT, SNEGSKA (reference sequence). The CDR3 has 11 amino acids. The DNA of the CDR3 is TGCAGTGCTCCGCTAGGCATTGGCTACACCTTC. Its translation is CSAPLGIGYTF.

This sequence joins TRBV5-4 and TRBJ2-5; 9 bases agree with TRBD1. The CDR3 is 15 amino acids. V gave up 2 bases and J gave up 5 bases; unmatched junction bases: 7. Germline values: CDR1 SGHNT, CDR2 YYREEE (reference sequence). The CDR3, as DNA: TGTGCCAGCAGCTTCGGACAGGGGAAGGGGGAGACCCAGTACTTC. Translated: CASSFGQGKGETQYF. The full variable domain, its missing parts supplied by reference TRBV5-4 and TRBJ2-5, is ETGVTQSPTHLIKTRGQQVTLRCSSQSGHNTVSWYQQALGQGPQFIFQYYREEENGRGNFPPRFSGLQFPNYSSELNVNALELDDSALYLCASSFGQGKGETQYFGPGTRLLVL.